The text below deals with one TCR beta chain. It lacks a known antigen. Within one base of it there is no much larger clone, and no base qualities were kept. This entry comes from a study of beta chain features in type 1 diabetes listed by TCRdb under 2018. In terms of the full investigation: No differences in mean age, gender distribution, total cell number or subset yield were found between patients and healthy donors. A total of about 100,000,000 sorted cells were examined across all samples, and RNA yield correlated strongly with the number of cells per subset. The study compared TCRB repertoires of sorted circulating CD4+ T cell subsets between recently diagnosed type 1 diabetes patients and matched healthy donors. Regulatory and stem cell-like memory subsets were obtained from only 8 patients and roughly 8 healthy donors, while naive and central memory subsets were obtained from all 28 donors.

From the germline V gene (reference sequence), CDR1 is GTSNPN and CDR2 is SVGIG. The trim is 4 bases for V and 0 bases for J, with a gap of 10 bases between the germline ends. From the cysteine up to the phenylalanine, the CDR3 has a length of 15 residues. Only CDR3 DNA is held: 45 bases, read in frame from base 1. Each donor gave one peripheral blood draw, approximately 110 mL on average, collected into heparinised tubes. Using a panel that included CD45RO, CCR7, CD25, CD127, CD95 and CD27, naive, central memory, regulatory and stem cell-like memory CD4+ T cells were sorted on a BD FACSAria II. Every sorted population had a purity above 95%. Right away, PBMCs were isolated by Lymphoprep density gradient centrifugation and were stained directly, with no culture step. So that batch effects would be minimized, each experiment stained and sorted samples in pairs, pairing one healthy donor with one patient.

All of the isolated RNA was reverse transcribed with the High Capacity cDNA Reverse Transcription Kit, so expressed TCRB transcripts were sequenced. Deep immunoSEQ sequencing was applied to naive, central memory and regulatory T cell samples, giving an average of about 3.7 million total reads per sample. Sorted cells were lysed in RLT buffer, and RNA was extracted using DNase-treated RNeasy Micro or Mini kits according to cell number. Each cell subset was processed separately to prevent cross-contamination, with patient and healthy donor samples processed together. Using the immunoSEQ multiplex PCR, TCRB sequences were amplified from cDNA into 87-bp fragments spanning the CDR3 region. Sequencing of the amplicons was done on the Illumina HiSeq platform. Concerning the study's data processing: PCR bias was corrected computationally using synthetic template baselines, and reads within Hamming distance 2 were collapsed, with unmergeable singletons discarded. By aligning reads against IMGT, V, D and J genes, CDR3 length, and insertions or deletions at six rearrangement sites were assigned. Within each subset, clonotype counts were normalized to the number of sorted cells before true diversity and Gini coefficients were calculated with the tcR R package. The overlap coefficient, calculated on TCRB nucleotide sequences, was used to quantify repertoire sharing. As a proxy for the pre-selection repertoire, out-of-frame TCRB sequences from naive cells were analyzed. TCRdb provides this immuneACCESS table in a form limited to in-frame rearrangements. Some clones are lacking; in checked studies, under half of them reflect an unresolved V gene, and why the rest are absent is not known. The V and J calls and clone size come from that table; D and trimming were worked out from the DNA. The sample yields 150,000 or so clones; around 63% were counted once. Of the sample, roughly 0.092% falls within the top ten clones.

Paper-wide results and their limitations: Shorter templates might be favored by PCR, yet because patient and control samples were amplified and corrected together, any such skew would affect both groups equally. Naive, central memory and regulatory TCRB repertoires appeared more similar among patients than among healthy donors. Sequencing cDNA rather than genomic DNA could over-represent highly expressing activated cells, although activation and CD3 levels did not differ between groups. At VDJ recombination sites, type 1 diabetes patients had fewer insertions and more deleted nucleotides, which implies abnormalities in thymic rearrangement. In all four CD4+ subsets, TCRB CDR3 length was moderately but significantly shorter in type 1 diabetes patients. HLA sub-analyses involved small numbers of individuals, so any influence of HLA type on TCRB rearrangement remained unresolved.

This chain joins TRBV30 to TRBJ1-6; no D gene is confidently identified. The specimen was naive CD4+ T cells from blood. The sample's cell subset or site label, in plain terms: true naive CD4+ T cells. The TCR comes from a man aged 25-45 years with type 1 diabetes. CDR3 protein: CAWTPGSSYNSPLHF. The nucleotide sequence reads TGTGCCTGGACTCCCGGGAGCTCCTATAATTCACCCCTCCACTTT. Supplemented by the reference TRBV30 and TRBJ1-6 proteins around the CDR3, the complete variable domain is SQTIHQWPATLVQPVGSPLSLECTVEGTSNPNLYWYRQAAGRGLQLLFYSVGIGQISSEVPQNLSASRPQDRQFILSSKKLLLSDSGFYLCAWTPGSSYNSPLHFGNGTRLTVT.